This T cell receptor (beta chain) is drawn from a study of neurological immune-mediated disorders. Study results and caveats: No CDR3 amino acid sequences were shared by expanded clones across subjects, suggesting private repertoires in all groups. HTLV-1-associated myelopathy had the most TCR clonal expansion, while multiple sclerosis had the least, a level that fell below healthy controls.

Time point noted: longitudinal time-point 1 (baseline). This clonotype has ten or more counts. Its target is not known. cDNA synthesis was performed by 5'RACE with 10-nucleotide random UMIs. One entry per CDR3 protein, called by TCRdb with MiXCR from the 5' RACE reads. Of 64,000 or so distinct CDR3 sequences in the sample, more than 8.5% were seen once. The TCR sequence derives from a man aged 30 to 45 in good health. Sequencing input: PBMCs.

The CDR3 sequence: CASSWPDEKLFF. DNA for the CDR3: TGTGCCAGCAGCTGGCCGGACGAAAAACTGTTTTTT. The rearrangement uses TRBV11-2 and TRBJ1-4; no clear D. Germline V gene lookup returns CDR1 SGHAT and CDR2 FQNNGV. V shed 4 bases and J shed 8 bases, with 8 bases lying between them. This CDR3 comprises 12 residues.